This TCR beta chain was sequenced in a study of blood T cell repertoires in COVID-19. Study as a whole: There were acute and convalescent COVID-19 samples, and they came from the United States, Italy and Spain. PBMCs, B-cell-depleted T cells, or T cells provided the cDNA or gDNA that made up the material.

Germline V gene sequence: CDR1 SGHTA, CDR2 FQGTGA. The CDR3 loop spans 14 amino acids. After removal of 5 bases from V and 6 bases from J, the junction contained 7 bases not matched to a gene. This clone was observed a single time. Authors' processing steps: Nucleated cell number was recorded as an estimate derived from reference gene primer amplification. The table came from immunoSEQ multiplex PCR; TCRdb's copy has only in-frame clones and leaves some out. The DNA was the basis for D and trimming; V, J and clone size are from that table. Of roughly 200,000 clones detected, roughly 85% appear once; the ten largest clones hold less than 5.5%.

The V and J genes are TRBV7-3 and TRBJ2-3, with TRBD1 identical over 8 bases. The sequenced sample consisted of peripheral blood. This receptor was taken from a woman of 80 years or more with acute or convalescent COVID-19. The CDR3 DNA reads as TGTGCCAGCAGCATAGACAGGGGTTCGGATACGCAGTATTTT. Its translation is CASSIDRGSDTQYF.